This TCR beta chain was captured by sequencing in a study of Tregs in tolerant kidney transplant recipients. Sequenced by immunoSEQ multiplex PCR; TCRdb stores in-frame clones only, minus some. The sample lists 50,000 to 75,000 clones, 70% to 90% occurring once. J lost 3 bases, V lost 6 bases, and 7 bases had no gene match. The CDR3 contains 15 residues. Germline values: CDR1 MNHEY, CDR2 SVGAGI. The sequencing here drew on Tregs from blood, taken before the transplant. This clonotype was obtained from a human donor who received a combined kidney and bone marrow transplant. J is TRBJ2-1 and V is TRBV6-5; 8 bases are a match to TRBD2. This chain's CDR3 is CASSPPGGVYNEQFF. The CDR3 region has the DNA TGTGCCAGCAGCCCCCCGGGGGGGGTCTACAATGAGCAGTTCTTC.